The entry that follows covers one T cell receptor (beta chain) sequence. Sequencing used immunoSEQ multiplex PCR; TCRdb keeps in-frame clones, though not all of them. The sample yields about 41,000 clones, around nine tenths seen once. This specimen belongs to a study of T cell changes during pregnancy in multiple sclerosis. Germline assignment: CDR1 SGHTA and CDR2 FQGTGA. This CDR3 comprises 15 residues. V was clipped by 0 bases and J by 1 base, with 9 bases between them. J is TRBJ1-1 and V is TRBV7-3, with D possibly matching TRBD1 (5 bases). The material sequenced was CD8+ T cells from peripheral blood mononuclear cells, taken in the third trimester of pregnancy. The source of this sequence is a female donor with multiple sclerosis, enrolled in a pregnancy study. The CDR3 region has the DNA TGTGCCAGCAGCTTAACGGGGGGTCAGAACACTGAAGCTTTCTTT. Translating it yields CASSLTGGQNTEAFF.